This is a list of T cell receptor beta chains from one sample in a study of blood T cell repertoires in COVID-19. Produced via immunoSEQ multiplex PCR; TCRdb's table is partial and in-frame only. This table has more than 110,000 clones, 65% to 85% appearing once. The source material was peripheral blood. These receptors all come from a human donor in a cohort sampled during active COVID-19. Each CDR3 is given without its conserved first and last residue. D genes are given only for firm matches.

TRBV6-2/TRBV6-3	TRBJ1-5	-	ASSYSSGAGNQPQH
TRBV5-6	TRBJ1-2	TRBD1	ASSLGDRGVGGYT
TRBV10-3	TRBJ1-5	-	AISESRRDSNQPQH
TRBV7-9	TRBJ2-2	TRBD1	ASGTGGNTGELF
TRBV5-1	TRBJ2-1	-	ASSLIRPPGDEQF
TRBV19	TRBJ2-1	-	ASSITTGLSSYNEQF
TRBV5-1	TRBJ2-1	TRBD2	ASSFSGGRNNEQF
TRBV9	TRBJ2-3	-	ASSVGDIGTDTQY
TRBV7-8	TRBJ2-7	TRBD1	ASSSRTGNPYEQY
TRBV5-1	TRBJ2-3	-	ASSFTTGRITDTQY
TRBV10-3	TRBJ2-1	TRBD2	AISGLALNNEQF
TRBV19	TRBJ1-2	-	ASSILRGEGGYT
TRBV18	TRBJ1-3	-	ASSVIQGSSGNTIY
TRBV6-5	TRBJ1-2	-	ASTLTNYGYT
TRBV10-3	TRBJ1-1	-	AISEYTGTMNTEAF
TRBV4-1	TRBJ2-7	TRBD1	ASSQTGTGSFEQY
TRBV7-8	TRBJ2-5	-	ASSLSREVTQY
TRBV18	TRBJ2-6	TRBD1	ASSPQQGISGANVLT
TRBV5-6	TRBJ2-4	-	ASSTGQVLKNIQY
TRBV12-3/TRBV12-4	TRBJ1-6	-	ASSFKLGSPLH
TRBV7-9	TRBJ1-2	-	ASSLDTPNYGYT
TRBV5-8	TRBJ1-5	TRBD1	ASSSKGQGLNQPQH
TRBV9	TRBJ1-3	TRBD1	ASSVGAGGAGGGNTIY
TRBV4-1	TRBJ2-2	-	ASSQTEGSHTGELF
TRBV19	TRBJ1-1	-	ASSIWRTVGDTEAF
TRBV19	TRBJ2-1	-	ASSIQGNEQF
TRBV2	TRBJ2-7	-	ASSALRSYEQY
TRBV5-4	TRBJ2-1	TRBD1	ASSPGRQGIGEQF
TRBV7-2	TRBJ2-2	-	ASSPNEGVNTGELF
TRBV5-1	TRBJ2-3	-	ASKSEGASTDTQY
TRBV3-1/TRBV3-2	TRBJ1-1	TRBD1	ASSRGTGHTEAF
TRBV29-1	TRBJ1-2	TRBD1	SVETGEAGYT
TRBV23-1	TRBJ1-2	-	ASSQAGADGGYT
TRBV18	TRBJ1-4	-	ASSRGGNEKLF